The 20 T cell receptor beta chains presented below share a single source sample, sequenced in a study of cytomegalovirus exposure and HLA in healthy donors. Primers: 60 Vbeta forward and 13 Jbeta reverse. Measured with immunoSEQ multiplex PCR; TCRdb has only the in-frame clones, and not every one. The sample has some 130,000 clones; nearly 80% are singletons. The source material was PBMCs. These receptor sequences come from a male donor in good health and CMV-seronegative.

The gene calls are TRBV9 and TRBJ2-2; tentative D call: TRBD1 (5 bases). Germline V lookup: CDR1 SGDLS, CDR2 YYNGEE. The CDR3 has 12 residues. The V end was cut by 2 bases, the J end by 7 bases, with 6 bases between. CDR3 protein: CASSVDSGELFF. CDR3 DNA: TGTGCCAGCAGCGTCGACAGCGGGGAGCTGTTTTTT.

The chain is built from TRBV9 and TRBJ2-1; 12 positions agree with TRBD2. The CDR3 contains 16 residues. Germline loops: CDR1 SGDLS, CDR2 YYNGEE. Germline trimming cut 7 bases from V and 3 bases from J; bases unmatched to any gene: 8. The CDR3 reads CASGSSGGAFYNEQFF. The CDR3 bases are TGTGCCAGCGGCTCTAGCGGGGGGGCCTTCTACAATGAGCAGTTCTTC.

This clone was seen once. The rearrangement links TRBV5-1 to TRBJ2-5; D is uncertain. The CDR3 sequence is 12 residues long. Trimming cost V 4 bases and J 5 bases, with 9 bases left between them. The germline V gene has CDR1 SGHRS and CDR2 YFSETQ. CDR3 nucleotides: TGCGCCAGCAGCCCCTCCGGGGAGACCCAGTACTTC. Residues: CASSPSGETQYF.

V and J are TRBV6-5 and TRBJ2-1, with 10 nucleotides matching TRBD2. The junction had 5 bases not matched to a gene; V was cut back by 0 bases and J by 6 bases. The germline CDR1 and CDR2 sequences are MNHEY and SVGAGI. The CDR3 covers 16 residues. The CDR3 region has the DNA TGTGCCAGCAGTTACTCCGAGCGGGGGGGTTCCAATGAGCAGTTCTTC. Translating it yields CASSYSERGGSNEQFF.

This clone was seen more than once but under ten times. The chain has TRBV6-6 and TRBJ1-4, with D unclear. Trimming took 6 bases from V and 7 from J, leaving 12 bases between them. This CDR3 region has 13 residues. Germline values: CDR1 MNHNY, CDR2 SVGAGI (reference sequence). As DNA, the CDR3 is TGTGCCAGCAGCCCCGGGGTTACTGAAAAACTGTTTTTT. The encoded protein is CASSPGVTEKLFF.

The V gene is TRBV19, the J gene TRBJ1-2; 7 bases match TRBD1. The germline V gene has CDR1 LNHDA and CDR2 SQIVND (reference sequence). This CDR3 contains 14 residues. V lost 1 base to trimming and J lost 3 bases; unmatched junction nucleotides: 2. This CDR3 is CASSIGGTDYGYTF. CDR3 sequence (DNA): TGTGCCAGTAGTATAGGGGGGACAGACTATGGCTACACCTTC.

The chain is built from TRBV7-9 and TRBJ2-1, with 11 bases lining up with TRBD2. Per the germline V gene, CDR1 is SEHNR and CDR2 is FQNEAQ (reference sequence). The CDR3 totals 16 residues. The V segment lost 1 base and the J segment 8 bases; nucleotides outside the gene matches: 7. The CDR3 sequence: CASSLGLAGSQYEQFF. The CDR3 nucleotides read TGTGCCAGCAGCTTAGGACTAGCGGGGTCTCAGTATGAGCAGTTCTTC.

In this sample, this clone turned up a few times. This chain links TRBV19 with TRBJ1-3; unclear D gene. Trimming pared 3 bases from V and 7 bases from J, leaving 16 bases between. The CDR3 length is 15 residues. Per germline, CDR1 LNHDA and CDR2 SQIVND (reference sequence). The CDR3, as DNA: TGTGCCAGTAGTATCTCTCGAACAGCACCGAACACCATATATTTT. Its translation is CASSISRTAPNTIYF.

The chain recombines TRBV5-6 with TRBJ1-3; no firm D call. Trimming stripped 7 bases from V and 0 bases from J, with 8 bases between. Per the germline V gene, CDR1 is SGHDT and CDR2 is YYEEEE. The CDR3 extends over 13 amino acids. CDR3 in DNA: TGTGCCAGCGGGGAGGGCTCTGGAAACACCATATATTTT. As protein: CASGEGSGNTIYF.

The chain uses TRBV4-3 and TRBJ2-3, with TRBD1 as a possible D gene (5 bases). The CDR3 is 14 amino acids. Germline loops: CDR1 LGHNA, CDR2 YSLEER. V gave up 0 bases and J gave up 7 bases, with 11 bases separating them. In DNA form, the CDR3 reads TGCGCCAGCAGCCAAGATTTCAGGACAAATACGCAGTATTTT. Translating it yields CASSQDFRTNTQYF.

J is TRBJ2-3 and V is TRBV6-4, with 11 bases lining up with TRBD2. The CDR3 contains 14 residues. V shed 3 bases, J shed 5 bases, and the junction held 1 base outside the gene matches. CDR1 MRHNA and CDR2 SNTAGT come from the germline V gene. Here the CDR3 reads CASSEGTSGDTQYF. The CDR3 DNA sequence: TGTGCCAGCAGTGAAGGGACTAGCGGAGATACGCAGTATTTT.

The chain has TRBV11-2 and TRBJ2-7; possibly TRBD2 for D (6 bases). V dropped 5 bases and J dropped 3 bases, with 17 bases sitting between them. The CDR3 is made up of 15 amino acids. The germline CDR1 and CDR2 sequences are SGHAT and FQNNGV. In DNA, the CDR3 is TGTGCCAGCAGCCGCCTCTCGGGACTTGTCTACGAGCAGTACTTC. Protein: CASSRLSGLVYEQYF.

This CDR3 reads CASRARLANHYEQYF. In nucleotides, the CDR3 is TGTGCAAGTCGCGCCCGACTAGCGAATCACTACGAGCAGTACTTC. The chain links TRBV12-2 to TRBJ2-7; the DNA was not compared with TRBD2, the D call given in the table. TRBV12-2 is tagged as a pseudogene. This CDR3 has 15 amino acids.

The V gene is TRBV11-2, the J gene TRBJ2-5; 7 bases map to TRBD1. The DNA end favors TRBJ2-7, so the J call may be wrong. In germline, CDR1 is SGHAT, CDR2 FQNNGV. There are 15 residues in the CDR3. CDR3 in amino acids: CASSLGGTVIYEQYF. CDR3 sequence (DNA): TGTGCCAGCAGCTTAGGAGGGACAGTCATCTACGAGCAGTACTTC.

The chain is built from TRBV9 and TRBJ1-1; D is undetermined. Trimming stripped 0 bases from V and 2 bases from J, with 8 bases between. CDR3 length equals 14 residues. From germline, CDR1 is SGDLS and CDR2 YYNGEE. DNA for the CDR3: TGTGCCAGCAGCGTAGTTGGAGTCAACACTGAAGCTTTCTTT. Translated: CASSVVGVNTEAFF.

The chain uses TRBV5-6 and TRBJ2-5; TRBD1 aligns across 8 bases. Gene TRBJ2-7 matches the end of the DNA better, so the J call may be wrong. Germline V gene lookup returns CDR1 SGHDT and CDR2 YYEEEE. There are 14 residues in the CDR3. CDR3 bases: TGTGCCAGCAGCTCCGGGACAGGCACCTACGAGCAGTACTTC. It specifies CASSSGTGTYEQYF.

Note on this clone: One end of the junction is discordant with germline, which a read error may explain. The chain joins TRBV7-7 to TRBJ2-2; 11 bases are shared with TRBD2. There are 16 residues in the CDR3. Germline lookup yields CDR1 SSHAT and CDR2 FNYEAQ (reference sequence). The CDR3 is CASSQLAGEHTGELFF. CDR3 bases: TGTGCTAGCAGCCAACTAGCGGGGGAGCACACCGGGGAGCTGTTTTTT. The full variable domain, rest sourced from reference TRBV7-7 and TRBJ2-2, is GAGVSQSPRYKVTKRGQDVTLRCDPISSHATLYWYQQALGQGPEFLTYFNYEAQPDKSGLPSDRFSAERPEGSISTLTIQRTEQRDSAMYRCASSQLAGEHTGELFFGEGSRLTVL.

This clone was seen only a few times. The CDR3 reads CAISEVEGGTGELFF. The CDR3 nucleotides read TGTGCCATCAGTGAGGTTGAGGGTGGCACCGGGGAGCTGTTTTTT. The chain combines TRBV10-3 with TRBJ2-2; possible D gene TRBD2, 5 bases. CDR1 is ENHRY and CDR2 is SYGVKD in the germline V gene. The V end lost 2 bases, the J end lost 4 bases, and 11 bases lay between the germline ends. The CDR3 sequence is 15 residues long.

The J gene is TRBJ1-6, the V gene TRBV11-2; D might be TRBD1 (5 bases). Germline CDR1 and CDR2: SGHAT and FQNNGV. CDR3 length: 15 residues. Trimming shortened V by 5 bases and J by 8 bases, and 16 bases separated the two germline ends. The CDR3 reads CASSLRQLVDSPLHF. The CDR3 DNA follows: TGTGCCAGCAGCCTTAGACAGTTAGTGGATTCACCCCTCCACTTT.

DNA of the CDR3: TGTGCCAGCAGCTCCCCGACAGGGACGGAGACCCAGTACTTC. Its translation: CASSSPTGTETQYF. The V gene is TRBV7-2, the J gene TRBJ2-5; 7 nucleotides agree with TRBD1. J was trimmed by 5 bases and V by 4 bases; bases with no gene match: 7. Germline lookup yields CDR1 SGHTA and CDR2 FQGNSA. This CDR3 is built from 14 residues.